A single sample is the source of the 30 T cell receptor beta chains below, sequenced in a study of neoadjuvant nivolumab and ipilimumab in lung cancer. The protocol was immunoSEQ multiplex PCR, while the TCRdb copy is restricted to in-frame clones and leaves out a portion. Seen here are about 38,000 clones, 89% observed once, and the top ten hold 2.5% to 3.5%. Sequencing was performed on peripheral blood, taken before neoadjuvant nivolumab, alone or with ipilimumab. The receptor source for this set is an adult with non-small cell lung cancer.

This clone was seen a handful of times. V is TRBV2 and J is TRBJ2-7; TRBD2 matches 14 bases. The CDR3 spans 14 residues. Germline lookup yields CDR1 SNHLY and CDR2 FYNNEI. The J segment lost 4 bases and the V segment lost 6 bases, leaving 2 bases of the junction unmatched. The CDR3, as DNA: TGTGCCAGCAGGGGACTAGCGGGAGTATACGAGCAGTACTTC. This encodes CASRGLAGVYEQYF.

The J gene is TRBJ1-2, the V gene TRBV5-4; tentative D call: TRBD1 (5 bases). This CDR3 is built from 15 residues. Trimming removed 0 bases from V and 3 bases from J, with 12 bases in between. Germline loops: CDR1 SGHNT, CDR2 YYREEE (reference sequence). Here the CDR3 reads CASSLGGAWDYGYTF. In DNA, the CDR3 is TGTGCCAGCAGCTTGGGAGGGGCTTGGGACTATGGCTACACCTTC.

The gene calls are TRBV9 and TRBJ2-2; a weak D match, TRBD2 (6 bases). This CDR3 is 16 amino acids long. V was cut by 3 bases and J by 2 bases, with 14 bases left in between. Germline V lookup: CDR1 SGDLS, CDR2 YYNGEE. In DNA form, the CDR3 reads TGTGCCAGCAGCGAACACAGGACTATTAACACCGGGGAGCTGTTTTTT. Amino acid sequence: CASSEHRTINTGELFF.

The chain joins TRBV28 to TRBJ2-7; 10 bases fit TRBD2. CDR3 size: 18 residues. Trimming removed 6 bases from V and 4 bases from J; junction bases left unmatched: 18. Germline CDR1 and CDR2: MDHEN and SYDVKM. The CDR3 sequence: CASRGGRAGTSAMYEQYF. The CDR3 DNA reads TGTGCCAGCAGAGGGGGTAGGGCCGGGACTAGCGCCATGTACGAGCAGTACTTC.

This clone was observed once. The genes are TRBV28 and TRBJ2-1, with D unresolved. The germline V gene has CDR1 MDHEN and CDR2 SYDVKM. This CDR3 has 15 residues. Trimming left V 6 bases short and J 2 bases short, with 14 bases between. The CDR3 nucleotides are TGTGCCAGCAGCCCTGGAGCCGGTACCTACAATGAGCAGTTCTTC. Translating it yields CASSPGAGTYNEQFF.

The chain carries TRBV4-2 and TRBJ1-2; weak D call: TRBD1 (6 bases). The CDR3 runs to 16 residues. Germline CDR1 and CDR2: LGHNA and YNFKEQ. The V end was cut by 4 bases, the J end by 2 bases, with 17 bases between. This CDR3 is CASSPEVGGLNYGYTF. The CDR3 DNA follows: TGTGCCAGCAGCCCAGAGGTGGGGGGGCTAAACTATGGCTACACCTTC.

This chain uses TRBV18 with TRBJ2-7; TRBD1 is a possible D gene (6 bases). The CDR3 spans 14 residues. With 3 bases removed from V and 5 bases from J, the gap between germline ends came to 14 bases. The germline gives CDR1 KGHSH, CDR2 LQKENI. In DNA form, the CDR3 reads TGTGCCAGCTCACCCTATGGACAGACTAACGAGCAGTACTTC. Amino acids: CASSPYGQTNEQYF.

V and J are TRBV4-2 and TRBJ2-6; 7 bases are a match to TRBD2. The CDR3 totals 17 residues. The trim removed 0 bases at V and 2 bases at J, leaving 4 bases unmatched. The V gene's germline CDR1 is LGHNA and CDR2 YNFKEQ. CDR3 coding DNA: TGTGCCAGCAGCCAAGATTGGGGGGGGGCTGGGGCCAACGTCCTGACTTTC. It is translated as CASSQDWGGAGANVLTF.

The chain's CDR3 is CASSPGTSVSYEQYF. For the CDR3, the DNA is TGTGCCAGCAGCCCCGGGACTAGCGTCTCCTACGAGCAGTACTTC. The rearrangement uses TRBV7-2 and TRBJ2-7; 10 bases fit TRBD2. Germline V gives CDR1 SGHTA, CDR2 FQGNSA. The CDR3 spans 15 residues. After removal of 5 bases from V and 0 bases from J, the junction contained 4 bases not matched to a gene.

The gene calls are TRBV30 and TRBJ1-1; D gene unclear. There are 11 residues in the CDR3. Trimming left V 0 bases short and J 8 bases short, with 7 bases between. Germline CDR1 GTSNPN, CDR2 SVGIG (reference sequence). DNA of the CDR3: TGTGCCTGGAGTGTGTCAAGGGAAGCTTTCTTT. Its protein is CAWSVSREAFF.

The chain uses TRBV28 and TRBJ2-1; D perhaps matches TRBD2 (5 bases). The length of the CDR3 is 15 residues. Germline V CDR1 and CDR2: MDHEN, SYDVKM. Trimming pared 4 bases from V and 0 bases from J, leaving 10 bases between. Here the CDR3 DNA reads TGTGCCAGCAGTTCCGGACTGCCCTCCTACAATGAGCAGTTCTTC. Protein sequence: CASSSGLPSYNEQFF.

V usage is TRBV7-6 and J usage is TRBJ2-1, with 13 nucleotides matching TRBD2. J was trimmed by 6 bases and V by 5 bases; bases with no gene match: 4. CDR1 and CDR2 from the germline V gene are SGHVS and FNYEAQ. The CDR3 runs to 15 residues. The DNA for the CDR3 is TGTGCCAGCAGCCCAACTAGCGGGAGGGCCAATGAGCAGTTCTTC. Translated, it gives CASSPTSGRANEQFF.

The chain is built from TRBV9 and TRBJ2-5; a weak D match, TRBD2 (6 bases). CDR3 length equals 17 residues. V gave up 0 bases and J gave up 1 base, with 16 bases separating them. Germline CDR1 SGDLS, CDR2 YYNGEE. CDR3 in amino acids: CASSVAPRGFIQETQYF. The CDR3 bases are TGTGCCAGCAGCGTAGCCCCCCGGGGGTTCATCCAAGAGACCCAGTACTTC.

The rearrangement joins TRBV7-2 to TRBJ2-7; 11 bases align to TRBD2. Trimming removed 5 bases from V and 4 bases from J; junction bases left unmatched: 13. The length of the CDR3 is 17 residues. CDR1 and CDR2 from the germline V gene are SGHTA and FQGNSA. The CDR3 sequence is CASSLGTTSGSMYEQYF. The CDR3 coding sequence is TGTGCCAGCAGCCTAGGGACCACTAGCGGGAGTATGTACGAGCAGTACTTC.

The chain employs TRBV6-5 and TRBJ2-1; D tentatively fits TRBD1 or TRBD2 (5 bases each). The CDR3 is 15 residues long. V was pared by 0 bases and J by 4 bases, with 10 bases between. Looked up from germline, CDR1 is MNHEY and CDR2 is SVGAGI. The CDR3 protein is CASSYSQGRYNEQFF. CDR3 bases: TGTGCCAGCAGTTACTCGCAGGGACGATACAATGAGCAGTTCTTC.

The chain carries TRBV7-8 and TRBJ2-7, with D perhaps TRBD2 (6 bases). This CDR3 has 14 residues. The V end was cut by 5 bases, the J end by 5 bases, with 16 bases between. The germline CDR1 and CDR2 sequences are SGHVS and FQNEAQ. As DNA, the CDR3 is TGTGCCAGCAGCCGGGGACTCCCCGGTAACGAGCAGTACTTC. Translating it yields CASSRGLPGNEQYF.

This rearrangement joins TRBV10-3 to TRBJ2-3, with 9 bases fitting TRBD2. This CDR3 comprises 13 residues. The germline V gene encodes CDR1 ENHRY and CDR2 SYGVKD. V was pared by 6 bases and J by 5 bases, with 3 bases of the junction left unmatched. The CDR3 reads CAIRTLAGDTQYF. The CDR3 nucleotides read TGTGCCATCAGGACACTAGCGGGAGATACGCAGTATTTT.

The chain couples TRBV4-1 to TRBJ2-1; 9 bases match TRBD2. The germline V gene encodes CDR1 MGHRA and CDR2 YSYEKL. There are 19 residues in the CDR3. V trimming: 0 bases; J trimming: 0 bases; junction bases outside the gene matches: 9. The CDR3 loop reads CASSQDSRLAGSSYNEQFF. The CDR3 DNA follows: TGCGCCAGCAGCCAAGATTCCAGGCTAGCGGGAAGCTCCTACAATGAGCAGTTCTTC.

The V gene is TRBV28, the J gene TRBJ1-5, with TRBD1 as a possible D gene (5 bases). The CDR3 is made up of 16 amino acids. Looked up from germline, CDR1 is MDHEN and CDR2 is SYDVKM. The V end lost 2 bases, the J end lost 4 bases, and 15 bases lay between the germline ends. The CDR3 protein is CASSLGVREFNQPQHF. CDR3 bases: TGTGCCAGCAGTTTAGGGGTCAGGGAGTTTAATCAGCCCCAGCATTTT.

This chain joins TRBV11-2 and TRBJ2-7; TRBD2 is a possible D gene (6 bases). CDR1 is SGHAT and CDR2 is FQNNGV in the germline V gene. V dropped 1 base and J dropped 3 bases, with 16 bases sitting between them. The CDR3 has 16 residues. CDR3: CASSLAEGSHSYEQYF. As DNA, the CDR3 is TGTGCCAGCAGCTTAGCGGAGGGTTCCCACAGCTACGAGCAGTACTTC.

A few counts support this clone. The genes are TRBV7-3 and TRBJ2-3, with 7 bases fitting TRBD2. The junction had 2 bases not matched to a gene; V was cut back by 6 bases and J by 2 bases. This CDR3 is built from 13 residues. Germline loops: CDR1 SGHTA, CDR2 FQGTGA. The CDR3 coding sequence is TGTGCCAGCAGGCTAGCGGACACAGATACGCAGTATTTT. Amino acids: CASRLADTDTQYF.

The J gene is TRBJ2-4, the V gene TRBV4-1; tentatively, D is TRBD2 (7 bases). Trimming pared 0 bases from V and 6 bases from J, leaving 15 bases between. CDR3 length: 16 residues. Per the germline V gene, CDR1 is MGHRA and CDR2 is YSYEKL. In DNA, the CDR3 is TGCGCCAGCAGCCAAGAATCACGGGGGGCATTAAACATTCAGTACTTC. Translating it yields CASSQESRGALNIQYF.

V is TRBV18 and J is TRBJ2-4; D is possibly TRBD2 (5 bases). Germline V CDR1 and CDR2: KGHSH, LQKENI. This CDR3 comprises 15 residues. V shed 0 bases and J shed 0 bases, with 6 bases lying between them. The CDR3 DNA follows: TGTGCCAGCTCACCACCTAGCGCAGCCAAAAACATTCAGTACTTC. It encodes CASSPPSAAKNIQYF.

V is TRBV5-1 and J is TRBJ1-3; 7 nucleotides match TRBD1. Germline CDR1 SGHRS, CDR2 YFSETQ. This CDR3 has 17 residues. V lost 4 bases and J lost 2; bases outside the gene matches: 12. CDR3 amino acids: CASSTGQSQATGNTIYF. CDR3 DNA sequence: TGCGCCAGCAGCACGGGACAGTCCCAGGCGACTGGAAACACCATATATTTT.

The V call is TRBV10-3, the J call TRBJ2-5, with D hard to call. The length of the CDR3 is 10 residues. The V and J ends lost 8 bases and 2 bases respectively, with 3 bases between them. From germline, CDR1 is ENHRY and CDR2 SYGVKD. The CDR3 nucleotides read TGTGCCATCGGTCAAGAGACCCAGTACTTC. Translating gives CAIGQETQYF.

CDR3 coding DNA: TGTGCCAGCAGCTTGGACGGGAGCTCCTACGAGCAGTACTTC. The encoded protein is CASSLDGSSYEQYF. The gene calls are TRBV5-4 and TRBJ2-7; possible D gene TRBD2, 6 bases. The CDR3 sequence is 14 residues long. Trimming removed 0 bases from V and 0 bases from J, with 7 bases in between. Germline values: CDR1 SGHNT, CDR2 YYREEE (reference sequence).

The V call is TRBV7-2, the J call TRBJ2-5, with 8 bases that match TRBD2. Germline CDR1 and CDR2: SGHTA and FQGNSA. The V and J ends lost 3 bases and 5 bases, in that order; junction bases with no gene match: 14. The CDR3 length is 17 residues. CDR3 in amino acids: CASSFVYGAGAAETQYF. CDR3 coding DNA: TGTGCCAGCAGCTTCGTGTATGGAGCGGGAGCGGCCGAGACCCAGTACTTC.

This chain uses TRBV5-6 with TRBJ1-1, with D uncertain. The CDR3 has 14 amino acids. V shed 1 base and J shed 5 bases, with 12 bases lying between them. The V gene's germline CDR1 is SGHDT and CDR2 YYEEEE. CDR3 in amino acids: CASSLRYRLTEAFF. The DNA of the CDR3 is TGTGCCAGCAGCTTGAGGTACAGACTAACTGAAGCTTTCTTT.

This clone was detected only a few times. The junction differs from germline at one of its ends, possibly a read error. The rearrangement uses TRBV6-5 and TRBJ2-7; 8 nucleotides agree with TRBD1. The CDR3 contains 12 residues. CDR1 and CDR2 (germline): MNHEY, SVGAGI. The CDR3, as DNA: TGTGCCAGCAGTTCAGGGACAGGTCCTGCGGACTTC. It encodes CASSSGTGPADF.

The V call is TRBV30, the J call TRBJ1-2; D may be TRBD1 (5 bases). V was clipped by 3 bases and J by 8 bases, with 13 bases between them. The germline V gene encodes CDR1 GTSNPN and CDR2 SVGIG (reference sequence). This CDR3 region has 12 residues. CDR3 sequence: CAWRAGTGGYTF. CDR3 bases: TGTGCCTGGAGAGCAGGGACTGGCGGCTACACCTTC.